The TCR beta chain described here comes from a study of T cells in Graves' hyperthyroidism and ophthalmopathy. At the level of the study: Peripheral blood was taken when the disease was first diagnosed, before any treatment began.

Clinical symptoms, serum thyroxine, TRAb, thyroid ultrasound and orbital computed tomography established diagnosis. RNA transcripts were the template for amplifying TCR beta CDR3 regions. The primer set for the first-round RT-PCR of the TCR CDR3 was HTBI. TCRdb independently ran MiXCR on the multiplex PCR reads; one entry per CDR3 protein. The top ten hold 40% to 50% of the sample, which has around 570,000 distinct CDR3 sequences, just under 20% seen once. This TCR derives from a man aged 40-55 years with Graves' ophthalmopathy. The specimen sequenced was blood.

CDR3: CASSLFVHTGNDYGYTF. The CDR3 DNA is TGTGCCAGCAGCTTATTTGTACACACGGGCAATGACTATGGCTACACCTTC. The chain employs TRBV7-2 and TRBJ1-2; no firm D call. Germline V gives CDR1 SGHTA, CDR2 FQGNSA. This CDR3 has 17 residues. Trimming cost V 2 bases and J 3 bases, with 19 bases left between them.